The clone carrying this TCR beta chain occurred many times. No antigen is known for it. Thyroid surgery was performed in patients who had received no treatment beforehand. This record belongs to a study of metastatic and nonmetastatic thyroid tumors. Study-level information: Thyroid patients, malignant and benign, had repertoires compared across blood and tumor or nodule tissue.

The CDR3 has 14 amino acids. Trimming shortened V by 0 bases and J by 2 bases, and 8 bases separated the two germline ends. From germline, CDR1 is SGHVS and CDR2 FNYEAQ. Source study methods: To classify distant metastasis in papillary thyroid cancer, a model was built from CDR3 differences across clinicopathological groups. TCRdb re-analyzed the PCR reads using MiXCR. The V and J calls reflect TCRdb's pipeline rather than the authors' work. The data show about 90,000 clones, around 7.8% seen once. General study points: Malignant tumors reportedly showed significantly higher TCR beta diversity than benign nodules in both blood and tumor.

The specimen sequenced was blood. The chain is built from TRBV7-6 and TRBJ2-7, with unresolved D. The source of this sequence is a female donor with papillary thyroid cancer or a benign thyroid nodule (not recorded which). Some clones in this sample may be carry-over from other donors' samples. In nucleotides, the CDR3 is TGTGCCAGCAGCTTAGCGAGAGGTGCCTACGAGCAGTACTTC. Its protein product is CASSLARGAYEQYF.